This entry lists 7 T cell receptor beta chains sequenced from one sample in a study of blood T cell repertoires in COVID-19. Data came from immunoSEQ multiplex PCR; TCRdb stores just in-frame clones and leaves some out. The sample has over 200,000 clones; under 85% are singletons. The sequenced material came from peripheral blood. The receptor set was obtained from a woman in her thirties with COVID-19, enrolled during active disease.

CDR3 nucleotide sequence: TGTGCCAGCAGCCCCCGGACTAGCGGGGGGGCAGCGGATACGCAGTATTTT. As protein: CASSPRTSGGAADTQYF. The chain uses TRBV14 and TRBJ2-3, with TRBD2 identical over 15 bases. V lost 4 bases, J lost 6 bases, and 8 bases stayed unmatched. CDR1 and CDR2 (germline): SGHDN, FVKESK. The length of the CDR3 is 17 residues.

The rearrangement uses TRBV14 and TRBJ2-7; 8 bases fit TRBD1. CDR3 length: 12 amino acids. The J segment lost 6 bases and the V segment lost 4 bases, leaving 2 bases of the junction unmatched. Germline CDR1 reads SGHDN; CDR2 reads FVKESK. CDR3 amino acids: CASSRQGFEQYF. DNA for the CDR3: TGTGCCAGCAGCCGACAGGGGTTCGAGCAGTACTTC. Looking up the rest from reference TRBV14 and TRBJ2-7 gives the full variable domain: EAGVTQFPSHSVIEKGQTVTLRCDPISGHDNLYWYRRVMGKEIKFLLHFVKESKQDESGMPNNRFLAERTGGTYSTLKVQPAELEDSGVYFCASSRQGFEQYFGPGTRLTVT.

The J gene is TRBJ2-1, the V gene TRBV7-9, with D uncertain. This CDR3 is built from 12 residues. The germline gives CDR1 SEHNR, CDR2 FQNEAQ (reference sequence). Deletions cut 5 bases from V and 6 bases from J, with 8 bases between. CDR3 residues: CASSPESNEQFF. CDR3 nucleotides: TGTGCCAGCAGCCCGGAGAGCAATGAGCAGTTCTTC.

This chain links TRBV5-4 with TRBJ2-3; TRBD2 matches at 8 bases. Germline V lookup: CDR1 SGHNT, CDR2 YYREEE (reference sequence). The CDR3 contains 17 residues. V lost 0 bases to trimming and J lost 3 bases; unmatched junction nucleotides: 9. The CDR3 reads CASSLELADYGTDTQYF. CDR3 sequence (DNA): TGTGCCAGCAGCTTGGAACTAGCGGACTATGGGACAGATACGCAGTATTTT.

The sample holds a few counts of this clone. The genes are TRBV3-1 (or the pseudogene TRBV3-2) and TRBJ2-1, with 7 nucleotides matching TRBD1. The length of the CDR3 is 16 residues. Trimming took 0 bases from V and 3 from J; bases not matched to a gene: 5. Germline V CDR1 and CDR2: LGHDT, YNNKEL (reference sequence). The CDR3 DNA sequence: TGTGCCAGCAGCCAAGAAGGGGGCCCCTACTACAATGAGCAGTTCTTC. As protein: CASSQEGGPYYNEQFF.

CDR3 sequence: CSVDRGSYEQYF. In DNA, the CDR3 is TGCAGCGTTGATAGGGGCTCCTACGAGCAGTACTTC. The V gene is TRBV29-1, the J gene TRBJ2-7; D is perhaps TRBD1 (5 bases). This CDR3 is built from 12 residues. Germline loops: CDR1 SQVTM, CDR2 ANQGSEA. V was shortened by 3 bases and J by 0 bases, with 6 bases between the two germline ends.

The chain couples TRBV6-5 to TRBJ2-7; a possible D gene is TRBD2 (5 bases). The CDR3 contains 13 residues. Germline V gene lookup returns CDR1 MNHEY and CDR2 SVGAGI. The V end lost 4 bases, the J end lost 2 bases, and 9 bases lay between the germline ends. This CDR3 is CASSLDWTYEQYF. As DNA, the CDR3 is TGTGCCAGCAGTTTGGACTGGACCTACGAGCAGTACTTC.